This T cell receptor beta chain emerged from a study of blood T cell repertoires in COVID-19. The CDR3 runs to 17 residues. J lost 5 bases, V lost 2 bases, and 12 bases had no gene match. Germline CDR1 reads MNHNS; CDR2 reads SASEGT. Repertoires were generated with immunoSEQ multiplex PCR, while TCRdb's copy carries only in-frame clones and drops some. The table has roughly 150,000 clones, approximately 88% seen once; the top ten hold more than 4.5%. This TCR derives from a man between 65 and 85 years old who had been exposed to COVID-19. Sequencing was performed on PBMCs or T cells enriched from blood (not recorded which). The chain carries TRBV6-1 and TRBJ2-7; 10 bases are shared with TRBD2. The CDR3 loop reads CASSESLAGGKMDEQYF. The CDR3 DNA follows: TGTGCCAGCAGTGAATCATTAGCGGGGGGCAAAATGGACGAGCAGTACTTC.